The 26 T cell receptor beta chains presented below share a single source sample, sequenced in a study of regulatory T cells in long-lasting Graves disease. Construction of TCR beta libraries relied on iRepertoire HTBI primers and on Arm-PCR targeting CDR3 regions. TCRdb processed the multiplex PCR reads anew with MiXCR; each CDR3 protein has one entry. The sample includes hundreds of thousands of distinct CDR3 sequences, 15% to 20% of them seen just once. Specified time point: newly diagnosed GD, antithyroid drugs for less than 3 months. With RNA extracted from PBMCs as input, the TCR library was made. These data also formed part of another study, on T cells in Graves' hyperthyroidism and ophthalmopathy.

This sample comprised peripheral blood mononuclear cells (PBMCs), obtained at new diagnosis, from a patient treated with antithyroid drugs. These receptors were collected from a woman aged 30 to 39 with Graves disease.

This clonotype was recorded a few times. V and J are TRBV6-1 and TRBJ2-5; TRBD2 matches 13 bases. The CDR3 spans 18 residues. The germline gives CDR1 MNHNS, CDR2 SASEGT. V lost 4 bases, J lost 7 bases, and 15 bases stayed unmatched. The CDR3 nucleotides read TGTGCCAGCAGTGGGGGGTCGCTGGGACTAGCGGGACGGTGGACCCAGTACTTC. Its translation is CASSGGSLGLAGRWTQYF.

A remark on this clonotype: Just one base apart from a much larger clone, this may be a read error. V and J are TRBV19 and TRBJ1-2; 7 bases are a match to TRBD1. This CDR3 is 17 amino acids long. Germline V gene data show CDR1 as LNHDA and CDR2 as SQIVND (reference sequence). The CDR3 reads CASRRTKRDRVVYGFTF. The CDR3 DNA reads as TGTGCCAGTAGACGCACCAAACGGGACAGAGTGGTCTATGGCTTCACCTTC. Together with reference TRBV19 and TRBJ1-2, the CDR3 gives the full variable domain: DGGITQSPKYLFRKEGQNVTLSCEQNLNHDAMYWYRQDPGQGLRLIYYSQIVNDFQKGDIAEGYSVSREKKESFPLTVTSAQKNPTAFYLCASRRTKRDRVVYGFTFGSGTRLTVV.

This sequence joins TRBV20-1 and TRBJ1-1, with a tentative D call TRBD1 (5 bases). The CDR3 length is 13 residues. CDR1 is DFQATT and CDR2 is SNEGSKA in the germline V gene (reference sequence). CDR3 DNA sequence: TGCAGCCGGTGGGGGGGGACGAACACTGAAGCTTTCTTT. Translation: CSRWGGTNTEAFF.

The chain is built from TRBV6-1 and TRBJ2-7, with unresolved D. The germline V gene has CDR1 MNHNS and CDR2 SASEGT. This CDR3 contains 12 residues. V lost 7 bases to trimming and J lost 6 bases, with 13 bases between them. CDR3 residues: CASKSSFSEQYF. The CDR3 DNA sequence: TGTGCCAGCAAATCCAGTTTTAGCGAGCAGTACTTC.

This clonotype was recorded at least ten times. The CDR3 coding sequence is TGTGCCAGCAGCTTAACGGGTGAGCAGTTCTTC. Its translation is CASSLTGEQFF. The V and J genes are TRBV7-9 and TRBJ2-1; no firm D call. The germline V and J ends were trimmed by 2 bases and 9 bases, with 5 bases remaining between them. CDR1 and CDR2 (germline): SEHNR, FQNEAQ (reference sequence). The CDR3 consists of 11 residues.

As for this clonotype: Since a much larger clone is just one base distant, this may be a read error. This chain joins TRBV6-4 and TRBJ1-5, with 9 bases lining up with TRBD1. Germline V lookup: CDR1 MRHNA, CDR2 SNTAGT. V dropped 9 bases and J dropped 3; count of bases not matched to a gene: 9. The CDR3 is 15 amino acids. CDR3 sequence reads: CARQTGGGVNQPQHF. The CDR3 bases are TGTGCCAGACAGACAGGGGGAGGAGTCAATCAGCCCCAGCATTTT.

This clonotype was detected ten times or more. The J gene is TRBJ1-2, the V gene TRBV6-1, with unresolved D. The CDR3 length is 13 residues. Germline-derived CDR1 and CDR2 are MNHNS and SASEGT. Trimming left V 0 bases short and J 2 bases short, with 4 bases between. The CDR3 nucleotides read TGTGCCAGCAGTGAAGCGCGGAACTATGGCTACACCTTC. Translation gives CASSEARNYGYTF.

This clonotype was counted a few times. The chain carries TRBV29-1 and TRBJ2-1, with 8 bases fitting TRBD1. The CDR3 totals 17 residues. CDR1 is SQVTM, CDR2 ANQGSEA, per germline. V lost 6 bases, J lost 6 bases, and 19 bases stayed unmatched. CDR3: CSVVPKSQGAVTNEQFF. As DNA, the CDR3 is TGCAGCGTAGTCCCTAAGTCTCAGGGGGCAGTAACCAATGAGCAGTTCTTC.

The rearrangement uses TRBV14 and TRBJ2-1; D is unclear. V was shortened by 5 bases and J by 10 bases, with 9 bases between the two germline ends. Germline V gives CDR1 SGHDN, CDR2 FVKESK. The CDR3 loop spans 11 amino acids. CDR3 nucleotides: TGTGCCAGCAGCAACGATCGGGAGCAGTTCTTC. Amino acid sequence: CASSNDREQFF.

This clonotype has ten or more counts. The chain's CDR3 is CASSYKTSGSRADTQYF. CDR3 in DNA: TGTGCCAGCAGTTACAAGACTAGCGGGAGTAGGGCAGATACGCAGTATTTT. The chain couples TRBV6-2 or TRBV6-3 to TRBJ2-3, with 12 bases identical to TRBD2. Trimming removed 2 bases from V and 4 bases from J; junction bases left unmatched: 7. CDR3 size: 17 residues. Germline V CDR1 and CDR2: MNHEY, SVGEGT.

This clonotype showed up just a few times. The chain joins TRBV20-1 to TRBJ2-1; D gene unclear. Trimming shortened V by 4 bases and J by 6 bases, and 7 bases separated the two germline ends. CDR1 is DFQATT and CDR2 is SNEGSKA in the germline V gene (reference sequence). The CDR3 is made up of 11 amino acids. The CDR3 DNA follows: TGCAGTGCTATTGACCCCAATGAGCAGTTCTTC. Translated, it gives CSAIDPNEQFF.

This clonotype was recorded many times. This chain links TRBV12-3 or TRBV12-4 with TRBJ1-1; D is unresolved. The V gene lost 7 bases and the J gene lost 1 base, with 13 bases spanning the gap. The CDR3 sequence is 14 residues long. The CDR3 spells CASTSGGKNTEAFF. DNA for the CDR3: TGTGCCAGCACCTCAGGAGGAAAGAACACTGAAGCTTTCTTT.

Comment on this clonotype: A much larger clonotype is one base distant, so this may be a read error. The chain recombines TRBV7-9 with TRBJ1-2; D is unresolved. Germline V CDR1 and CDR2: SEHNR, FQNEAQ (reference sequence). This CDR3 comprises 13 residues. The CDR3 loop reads CTSSHEFDYGYTF. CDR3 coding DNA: TGTACCAGCAGCCATGAGTTTGACTATGGCTACACCTTC. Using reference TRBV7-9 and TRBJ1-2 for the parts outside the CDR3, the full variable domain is DTGVSQNPRHKITKRGQNVTFRCDPISEHNRLYWYRQTLGQGPEFLTYFQNEAQLEKSRLLSDRFSAERPKGSFSTLEIQRTEQGDSAMYLCTSSHEFDYGYTFGSGTRLTVV.

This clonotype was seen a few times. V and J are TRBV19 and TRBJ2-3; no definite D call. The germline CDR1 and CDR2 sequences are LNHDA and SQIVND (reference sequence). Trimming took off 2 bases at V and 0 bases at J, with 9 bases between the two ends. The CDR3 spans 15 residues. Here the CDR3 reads CASSILLASTDTQYF. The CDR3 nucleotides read TGTGCCAGTAGTATACTCCTCGCTAGCACAGATACGCAGTATTTT.

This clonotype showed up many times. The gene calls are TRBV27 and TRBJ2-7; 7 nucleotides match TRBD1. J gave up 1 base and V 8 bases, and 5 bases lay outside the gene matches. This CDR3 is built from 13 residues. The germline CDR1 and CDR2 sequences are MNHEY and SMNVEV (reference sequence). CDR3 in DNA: TGTGCCAGCGGGAAGGGACAGTCCTACGAGCAGTACTTC. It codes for CASGKGQSYEQYF.

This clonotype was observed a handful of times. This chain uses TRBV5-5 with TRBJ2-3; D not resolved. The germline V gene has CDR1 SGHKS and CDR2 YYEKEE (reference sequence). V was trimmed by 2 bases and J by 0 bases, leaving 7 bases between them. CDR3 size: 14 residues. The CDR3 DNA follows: TGTGCCAGCAGCTTTGCGATCAGCACAGATACGCAGTATTTT. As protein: CASSFAISTDTQYF.

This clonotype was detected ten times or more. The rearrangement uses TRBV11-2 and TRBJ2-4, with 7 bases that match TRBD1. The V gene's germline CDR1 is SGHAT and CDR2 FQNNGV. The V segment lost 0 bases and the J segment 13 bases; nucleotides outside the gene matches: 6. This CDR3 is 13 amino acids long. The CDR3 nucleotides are TGTGCCAGCAGCTTAGAAATAGACAGGGAACAGTACTTC. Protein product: CASSLEIDREQYF.

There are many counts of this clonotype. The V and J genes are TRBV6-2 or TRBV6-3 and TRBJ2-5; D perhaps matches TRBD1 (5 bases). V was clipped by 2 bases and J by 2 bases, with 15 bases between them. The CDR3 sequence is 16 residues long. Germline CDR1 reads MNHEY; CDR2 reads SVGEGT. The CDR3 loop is CASSYRRTHGQETQYF. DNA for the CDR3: TGTGCCAGCAGTTACCGTAGGACACACGGGCAAGAGACCCAGTACTTC.

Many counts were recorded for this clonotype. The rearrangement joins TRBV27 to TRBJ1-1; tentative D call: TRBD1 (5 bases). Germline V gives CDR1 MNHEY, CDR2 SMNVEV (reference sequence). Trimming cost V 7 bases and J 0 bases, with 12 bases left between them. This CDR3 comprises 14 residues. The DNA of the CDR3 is TGTGCCAGCATTTCTCCAGGGTTGAACACTGAAGCTTTCTTT. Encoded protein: CASISPGLNTEAFF.

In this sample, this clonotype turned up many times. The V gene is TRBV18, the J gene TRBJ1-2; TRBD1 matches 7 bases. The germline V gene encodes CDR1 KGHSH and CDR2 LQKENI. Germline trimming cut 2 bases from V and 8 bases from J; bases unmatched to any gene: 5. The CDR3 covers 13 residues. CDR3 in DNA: TGTGCCAGCTCACCAGGACAGGATGGCGGCTACACCTTC. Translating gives CASSPGQDGGYTF.

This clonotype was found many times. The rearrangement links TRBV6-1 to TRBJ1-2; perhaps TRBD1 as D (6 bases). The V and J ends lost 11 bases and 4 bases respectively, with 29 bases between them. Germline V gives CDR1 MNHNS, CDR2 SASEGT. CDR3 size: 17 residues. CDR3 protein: CAGDTRKKAGDAYGYTF. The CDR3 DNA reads TGTGCCGGCGACACACGTAAAAAAGCAGGGGACGCCTATGGCTACACCTTC.

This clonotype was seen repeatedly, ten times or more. This CDR3 is CACKPGPLAGDTQYF. The CDR3 nucleotides are TGTGCCTGTAAACCGGGACCTCTAGCAGGAGATACGCAGTATTTT. The V call is TRBV30, the J call TRBJ2-3, with D perhaps being TRBD1 or TRBD2 (5 bases each). The germline gives CDR1 GTSNPN, CDR2 SVGIG (reference sequence). The length of the CDR3 is 15 residues. Trimming shortened V by 6 bases and J by 5 bases, and 21 bases separated the two germline ends.

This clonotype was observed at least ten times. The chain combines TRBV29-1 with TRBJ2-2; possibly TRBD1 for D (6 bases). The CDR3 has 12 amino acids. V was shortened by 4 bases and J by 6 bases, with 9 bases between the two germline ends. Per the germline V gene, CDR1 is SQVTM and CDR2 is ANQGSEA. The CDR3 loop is CSVGGGAGELFF. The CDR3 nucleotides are TGCAGCGTTGGAGGGGGAGCCGGGGAGCTGTTTTTT.

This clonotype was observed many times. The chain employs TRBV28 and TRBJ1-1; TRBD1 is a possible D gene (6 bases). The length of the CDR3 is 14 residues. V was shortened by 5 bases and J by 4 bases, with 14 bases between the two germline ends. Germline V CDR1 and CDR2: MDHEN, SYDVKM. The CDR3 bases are TGTGCCAGCAGTGCCGGTGGGGGGGCCACTGAAGCTTTCTTT. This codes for CASSAGGGATEAFF.

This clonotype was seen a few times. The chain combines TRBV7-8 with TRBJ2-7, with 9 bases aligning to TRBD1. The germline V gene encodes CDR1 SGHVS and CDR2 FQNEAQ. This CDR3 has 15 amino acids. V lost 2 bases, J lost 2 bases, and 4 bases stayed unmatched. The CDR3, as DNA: TGTGCCAGCAGCTTACGAACAGGGGGCCCCTACGAGCAGTACTTC. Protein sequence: CASSLRTGGPYEQYF.

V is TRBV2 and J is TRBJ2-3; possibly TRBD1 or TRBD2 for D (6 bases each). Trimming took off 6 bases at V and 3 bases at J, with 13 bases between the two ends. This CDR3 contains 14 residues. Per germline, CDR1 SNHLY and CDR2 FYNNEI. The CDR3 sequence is CASREQGRTDTQYF. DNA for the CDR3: TGTGCCAGCAGGGAGCAGGGGAGGACAGATACGCAGTATTTT.